The clone carrying this T cell receptor (beta chain) has just a few counts. Antigen: not known. The CDR3 loop spans 14 amino acids. J was trimmed by 0 bases and V by 3 bases; bases with no gene match: 1. The germline V gene encodes CDR1 SGHTA and CDR2 FQGNSA. Sequenced by immunoSEQ multiplex PCR; TCRdb stores in-frame clones only, minus some. The table includes around 140,000 clones, roughly nine tenths detected once. The data originate from a study of T cell responses to AZD1222 COVID-19 vaccine. Findings and caveats of the study: Possibly, clonal diversity was underestimated; donors were largely white British and included more females. Repertoires were obtained solely post-peak T cell response. Recipients of two AZD1222 doses showed rising Spike-specific TCR breadth and depth. Baseline seropositivity characterized only six AZD1222 recipients.

The specimen comprised peripheral blood, sampled 28 days after the second AZD1222 dose. The TCR sequence derives from an adult who received the AZD1222 COVID-19 vaccine. J is TRBJ2-7 and V is TRBV7-2; the match to TRBD1 covers 8 bases. The CDR3 reads CASSFDRGSYEQYF. CDR3 DNA: TGTGCCAGCAGCTTCGACAGGGGCTCCTACGAGCAGTACTTC.